This is a list of T cell receptor beta chains from one sample in a study of response to subunit inactivated influenza vaccine. A single record per CDR3 protein comes from TCRdb applying MiXCR to the RT-PCR reads. This table holds fewer than 600,000 distinct CDR3 sequences, approximately 6.9% found once. The sample in question was PBMCs from blood, obtained roughly 24 months after vaccination. These receptors originate from a man aged 45-69 years who received an inactivated influenza vaccine. Each CDR3 is given with its conserved first and last residue. D genes are given only for firm matches. Clone size is given for some rows only: seen once, a few or many times, or a class if the clone is expanded.

d_call	v_call	clone_size	j_call	cdr3_aa	cdr3_nt
TRBD1	TRBV20-1	NA	TRBJ1-3	CSAPTGSLGNTIYF	TGCAGTGCCCCGACAGGGTCTCTGGGAAACACCATATATTTT
TRBD1	TRBV14	few	TRBJ1-4	CASSQTRRGLSEKLFF	TGTGCCAGCAGCCAGACTCGGAGGGGGCTTAGCGAAAAACTGTTTTTT
TRBD1	TRBV6-1	NA	TRBJ1-2	CASTLRQGRNYGYTF	TGTGCCAGCACCCTTAGACAGGGACGGAACTATGGCTACACCTTC
TRBD2	TRBV10-3	few	TRBJ2-5	CAISDLAGESQETQYF	TGTGCCATCAGTGACCTGGCGGGGGAGTCCCAAGAGACCCAGTACTTC
NA	TRBV30	once	TRBJ1-5	CAWSFGQNQPQHF	TGTGCCTGGAGCTTCGGCCAGAATCAGCCCCAGCATTTT
TRBD1	TRBV6-1	few	TRBJ2-1	CASSRDRGGFNEQFF	TGTGCCAGCAGTAGGGACAGGGGGGGTTTCAATGAGCAGTTCTTC
TRBD2	TRBV5-6	few	TRBJ2-7	CASSLLLAGGLDEQYF	TGTGCCAGCAGCTTACTATTAGCGGGAGGATTGGACGAGCAGTACTTC
NA	TRBV4-2	few	TRBJ2-6	CASSQDWQGVSGANVLTF	TGTGCCAGCAGCCAAGATTGGCAGGGCGTCTCTGGGGCCAACGTCCTGACTTTC
TRBD2	TRBV4-3	few	TRBJ2-1	CASSQGPGELAAYNEQFF	TGCGCCAGCAGCCAGGGCCCGGGGGAACTAGCGGCCTACAATGAGCAGTTCTTC
NA	TRBV20-1	few	TRBJ2-5	CSALGGGRQYF	TGCAGTGCCCTTGGAGGGGGGCGTCAGTACTTC
NA	TRBV23-1	NA	TRBJ1-5	CASSQSGDPMNQPQHF	TGCGCCAGCAGTCAATCTGGGGACCCAATGAATCAGCCCCAGCATTTT
TRBD2	TRBV12-3/TRBV12-4	few	TRBJ2-1	CASSLGSGLNNEQFF	TGTGCCAGCAGTTTAGGTAGCGGGCTCAACAATGAGCAGTTCTTC
NA	TRBV7-2	few	TRBJ1-5	CASSLINNQPQHF	TGTGCCAGCAGCTTAATCAACAATCAGCCCCAGCATTTT
NA	TRBV7-2	many	TRBJ2-3	CASSLFAGRTDTQYF	TGTGCCAGCAGCTTATTTGCGGGTCGCACAGATACGCAGTATTTT
NA	TRBV18	many	TRBJ1-4	CASSPREGGGEKLFF	TGTGCCAGCTCACCCCGAGAGGGGGGAGGCGAAAAACTGTTTTTT
NA	TRBV7-2	many	TRBJ1-6	CASSLEGSSYNSPLHF	TGTGCCAGCAGCTTAGAGGGGAGCTCCTATAATTCACCCCTCCACTTT
TRBD1	TRBV9	NA	TRBJ2-2	CASSASRGLLVGELFF	TGTGCCAGCAGCGCTTCCAGGGGGCTGTTAGTCGGGGAGCTGTTTTTT
TRBD2	TRBV27	few	TRBJ2-1	CASSLLSGDGSNEQFF	TGTGCCAGCAGTTTACTAAGCGGGGATGGAAGCAATGAGCAGTTCTTC
NA	TRBV6-5	few	TRBJ2-7	CASSYAGGSSYEQYF	TGTGCCAGCAGTTACGCAGGGGGGAGCTCCTACGAGCAGTACTTC
TRBD1	TRBV7-2	many	TRBJ1-6	CASSGGTGYNSPLHF	TGTGCCAGCAGCGGCGGGACAGGGTATAATTCACCCCTCCACTTT
TRBD2	TRBV9	NA	TRBJ2-2	CASSVSPRLAGELFPGELFF	TGTGCCAGCAGCGTATCACCGCGACTAGCGGGAGAACTTTTTCCCGGGGAGCTGTTTTTT
NA	TRBV5-1	NA	TRBJ2-1	CASSLRTQGTNEQFF	TGCGCCAGCAGCTTGCGGACCCAGGGAACCAATGAGCAGTTCTTC
NA	TRBV20-1	many	TRBJ2-3	CSARVDSTDTQYF	TGCAGTGCTAGAGTTGACAGCACAGATACGCAGTATTTT
NA	TRBV20-1	few	TRBJ1-1	CSARGAQYTVEAFF	TGCAGTGCTAGAGGGGCCCAGTACACAGTCGAAGCTTTCTTT
TRBD2	TRBV29-1	NA	TRBJ2-7	CSVLAGGEQYF	TGCAGCGTACTAGCGGGAGGCGAGCAGTACTTC
NA	TRBV27	many	TRBJ2-1	CASSLKLGTSSSQFF	TGTGCCAGCAGTTTAAAACTAGGGACGTCCTCGAGCCAGTTCTTC
NA	TRBV5-1	few	TRBJ2-2	CASSLFQANTGELFF	TGCGCCAGCAGCTTGTTTCAGGCGAACACCGGGGAGCTGTTTTTT
NA	TRBV20-1	few	TRBJ2-2	CSAREAGNTGELFF	TGCAGTGCTAGAGAGGCGGGTAACACCGGGGAGCTGTTTTTT
NA	TRBV2	NA	TRBJ2-2	CASSVGPVGELFF	TGTGCCAGCAGTGTCGGCCCCGTGGGGGAGCTGTTTTTT
NA	TRBV20-1	NA	TRBJ2-1	CSAHAPLGDNEQFF	TGCAGTGCTCATGCCCCCCTAGGGGATAATGAGCAGTTCTTC
NA	TRBV27	many	TRBJ1-6	CASSLGPTGDSPLHF	TGTGCCAGCAGCCTAGGACCTACCGGGGATTCACCCCTCCACTTT
NA	TRBV4-3	NA	TRBJ2-6	CASSHESRMRVLTF	TGCGCCAGCAGCCACGAAAGTCGGATGCGAGTCCTGACTTTC
TRBD1	TRBV29-1	few	TRBJ1-1	CSGGDRGRPEAFF	TGCAGCGGCGGGGACAGGGGGCGACCTGAAGCTTTCTTT
NA	TRBV5-6	NA	TRBJ2-1	CASSLIGNYNEQFF	TGTGCCAGCAGCTTGATCGGGAACTACAATGAGCAGTTCTTC
TRBD2	TRBV11-2	NA	TRBJ2-1	CASSLGSGSHNEQFF	TGTGCCAGCAGCTTAGGTAGCGGGAGCCACAATGAGCAGTTCTTC
TRBD2	TRBV7-2	many	TRBJ2-7	CASSLGGASGYEQYF	TGTGCCAGCAGCTTAGGAGGGGCTAGCGGCTACGAGCAGTACTTC
NA	TRBV14	many	TRBJ1-3	CASSQLVSHSGNTIYF	TGTGCCAGCAGCCAATTGGTTTCCCACTCTGGAAACACCATATATTTT
NA	TRBV7-2	many	TRBJ2-5	CASSLAGAGTQYF	TGTGCCAGCAGCTTAGCAGGGGCTGGGACCCAGTACTTC
NA	TRBV28	NA	TRBJ2-5	CASSLNPGETQYF	TGTGCCAGCAGTTTGAATCCCGGAGAGACCCAGTACTTC
TRBD2	TRBV11-2	few	TRBJ2-7	CASSSPTSGYEQYF	TGTGCCAGCAGCTCCCCGACTAGCGGCTACGAGCAGTACTTC
TRBD1	TRBV14	NA	TRBJ1-1	CASSHYQGTVNTEAFF	TGTGCCAGCAGCCACTACCAAGGGACAGTCAACACTGAAGCTTTCTTT
NA	TRBV12-3/TRBV12-4	few	TRBJ1-3	CASSSQERSGNTIYF	TGTGCCAGCAGCTCACAGGAACGCTCTGGAAACACCATATATTTT
NA	TRBV27	NA	TRBJ2-3	CASRASGTDTQYF	TGTGCCAGCAGGGCCTCGGGCACAGATACGCAGTATTTT